The 19 T cell receptor beta chains listed next were all sequenced from one sample in a study of cytomegalovirus exposure and HLA in healthy donors. It was with 60 Vbeta and 13 Jbeta primers that the PCR ran. Measured with immunoSEQ multiplex PCR; TCRdb has only the in-frame clones, and not every one. The sample consists of 100,000 to 150,000 clones, approximately 75% of them appearing once. Sequencing was carried out using PBMCs. The receptors shown here come from a man aged 30 to 45 in good health and CMV-seronegative.

The rearrangement joins TRBV2 to TRBJ2-5; D remains unclear. V lost 2 bases and J lost 0, with 10 bases in between. Germline V gene sequence: CDR1 SNHLY, CDR2 FYNNEI. The CDR3 extends over 15 amino acids. The DNA for the CDR3 is TGTGCCAGCAGTGAACCCCTGGAGTACCAAGAGACCCAGTACTTC. Protein sequence: CASSEPLEYQETQYF.

This chain connects TRBV5-5 to TRBJ1-5; possibly TRBD1 for D (5 bases). Germline V gene lookup returns CDR1 SGHKS and CDR2 YYEKEE (reference sequence). Deletions cut 1 base from V and 4 bases from J, with 21 bases between. CDR3 length: 18 residues. CDR3 bases: TGTGCCAGCAGCTTGTCCTTGCAGGGCCCCCTGGGGAATCAGCCCCAGCATTTT. As protein: CASSLSLQGPLGNQPQHF.

The chain links TRBV18 to TRBJ2-3; D might be TRBD2 (6 bases). V lost 2 bases to trimming and J lost 8 bases, with 23 bases between them. This CDR3 region has 17 residues. The V gene's germline CDR1 is KGHSH and CDR2 LQKENI. The CDR3 coding sequence is TGTGCCAGCTCACCAGTTCGGGGAACGGGGGTAATAGGTACGCAGTATTTT. It specifies CASSPVRGTGVIGTQYF.

This chain uses TRBV4-2 with TRBJ2-7; 12 nucleotides agree with TRBD1. The CDR3 extends over 17 amino acids. J was trimmed by 5 bases and V by 4 bases; bases with no gene match: 12. Looked up from germline, CDR1 is LGHNA and CDR2 is YNFKEQ. CDR3 sequence reads: CASSRAPSGQGAHEQYF. The CDR3 nucleotides are TGTGCCAGCAGCCGGGCACCATCGGGACAGGGGGCTCACGAGCAGTACTTC.

In this sample, this clone turned up a few times. The chain is built from TRBV7-3 and TRBJ1-3; 8 nucleotides match TRBD1. The length of the CDR3 is 14 residues. Per the germline V gene, CDR1 is SGHTA and CDR2 is FQGTGA. With 5 bases clipped from V and 7 bases from J, the junction kept 7 bases outside the gene matches. The CDR3 protein is CASSPGTGGNTIYF. The CDR3 DNA follows: TGTGCCAGCAGCCCCGGGACAGGAGGCAACACCATATATTTT.

The chain has TRBV4-2 and TRBJ1-2; TRBD1 agrees at 7 bases. There are 16 residues in the CDR3. In germline, CDR1 is LGHNA, CDR2 YNFKEQ. V was clipped by 1 base and J by 5 bases; unmatched bases: 10. The CDR3 sequence: CASSQVEGQAIYGYTF. CDR3 nucleotides: TGTGCCAGCAGCCAAGTCGAAGGACAGGCAATTTATGGCTACACCTTC.

V gene TRBV5-6 combines with J gene TRBJ1-2; D is perhaps TRBD1 (6 bases). This CDR3 is 14 amino acids long. Deletions cut 4 bases from V and 4 bases from J, with 14 bases between. Germline values: CDR1 SGHDT, CDR2 YYEEEE. The CDR3: CASSQEDSIYGYTF. The CDR3 DNA sequence: TGTGCCAGCAGCCAGGAGGACAGCATCTATGGCTACACCTTC. Drawing the rest from reference TRBV5-6 and TRBJ1-2, the complete variable domain is DAGVTQSPTHLIKTRGQQVTLRCSPKSGHDTVSWYQQALGQGPQFIFQYYEEEERQRGNFPDRFSGHQFPNYSSELNVNALLLGDSALYLCASSQEDSIYGYTFGSGTRLTVV.

In its sample, this clone was seen once. The germline gene is not matched at one end of the junction; a read error may be the cause. The chain uses TRBV11-2 and TRBJ2-5; the match to TRBD2 covers 9 bases. There are 15 residues in the CDR3. Germline CDR1 and CDR2: SGHAT and FQNNGV. CDR3 in amino acids: CASNLVAGGTGEQYF. DNA for the CDR3: TGTGCCAGCAACTTAGTGGCGGGGGGGACGGGGGAGCAGTACTTC.

The chain recombines TRBV27 with TRBJ1-5, with D uncertain. CDR1 and CDR2 from the germline V gene are MNHEY and SMNVEV (reference sequence). V lost 3 bases and J 2 bases, leaving 14 bases between the germline ends. This CDR3 region has 16 residues. The DNA for the CDR3 is TGTGCCAGCAGTTTCTCAGGCGGGGTCGGCAATCAGCCCCAGCATTTT. Translated, it gives CASSFSGGVGNQPQHF.

This clone was counted only a few times. At one end, the junction sequence differs from germline, possibly due to a read error. DNA for the CDR3: TGCGCCAGCAGCCAAGCTTCAACAGGGAGAAGGTACGGGCAGTACTTC. Its translation is CASSQASTGRRYGQYF. The chain is built from TRBV4-3 and TRBJ2-7, with D maybe TRBD1 (6 bases). This CDR3 comprises 16 residues. CDR1 and CDR2 from the germline V gene are LGHNA and YSLEER.

This rearrangement joins TRBV7-9 to TRBJ1-1; D perhaps matches TRBD1 (5 bases). The V end was cut by 2 bases, the J end by 3 bases, with 10 bases between. Germline CDR1 is SEHNR and CDR2 is FQNEAQ (reference sequence). CDR3 length equals 14 residues. CDR3 nucleotides: TGTGCCAGCAGCTTAAACGCGGGGGACACTGAAGCTTTCTTT. Encoded protein: CASSLNAGDTEAFF. Complete variable domain (other parts from reference TRBV7-9 and TRBJ1-1): DTGVSQNPRHKITKRGQNVTFRCDPISEHNRLYWYRQTLGQGPEFLTYFQNEAQLEKSRLLSDRFSAERPKGSFSTLEIQRTEQGDSAMYLCASSLNAGDTEAFFGQGTRLTVV.

V gene TRBV6-4 combines with J gene TRBJ2-1; 10 nucleotides match TRBD2. Germline V gives CDR1 MRHNA, CDR2 SNTAGT. CDR3 length equals 15 residues. V gave up 5 bases and J gave up 7 bases; unmatched junction bases: 8. The CDR3 reads CASSHSGGAENEQFF. The CDR3 nucleotides read TGTGCCAGCAGTCACAGCGGGGGGGCCGAAAATGAGCAGTTCTTC.

The chain employs TRBV21-1 and TRBJ2-4; TRBD1 is the table's D call, not checked against the DNA. TRBV21-1 is assigned pseudogene status. This CDR3 has 17 residues. The CDR3 nucleotides read TGTGCCAGCAGCCCCCCAGGGGGCACAAGGGAACGAAACATTCAGTACTTC. Amino acid sequence: CASSPPGGTRERNIQYF.

The CDR3 DNA reads as TGTGCCAGCAGTGATCTCTTAAAGGACAGGCCCCTGGGTGGGCCCCAGCATTTT. This sequence encodes CASSDLLKDRPLGGPQHF. The chain joins TRBV6-1 to TRBJ1-5; 7 bases are a match to TRBD1. With 3 bases clipped from V and 9 bases from J, the junction kept 20 bases outside the gene matches. There are 18 residues in the CDR3. Per germline, CDR1 MNHNS and CDR2 SASEGT.

The J gene is TRBJ1-2, the V gene TRBV5-1, with D unresolved. This CDR3 is built from 14 residues. Germline loops: CDR1 SGHRS, CDR2 YFSETQ. Trimming shortened V by 1 base and J by 3 bases, and 10 bases separated the two germline ends. The chain's CDR3 is CASSLSNSHYGYTF. CDR3 sequence (DNA): TGCGCCAGCAGCTTGAGTAACAGCCACTATGGCTACACCTTC.

The chain employs TRBV5-1 and TRBJ2-7; 8 bases are a match to TRBD1. Losses at the gene ends were 3 bases for V and 2 bases for J; bases not matched to a gene: 1. The CDR3 totals 13 residues. CDR1 and CDR2 (germline): SGHRS, YFSETQ. In DNA, the CDR3 is TGCGCCAGCAGCTCGACAGGGGCCTACGAGCAGTACTTC. This gives the protein CASSSTGAYEQYF.

The rearrangement links TRBV9 to TRBJ1-5; 7 bases match TRBD1. V was clipped by 0 bases and J by 7 bases; unmatched bases: 13. From germline, CDR1 is SGDLS and CDR2 YYNGEE. The length of the CDR3 is 17 residues. CDR3 residues: CASSVGDGQGVQQPQHF. The CDR3 DNA is TGTGCCAGCAGCGTAGGTGATGGGCAGGGGGTACAACAGCCCCAGCATTTT.

This rearrangement joins TRBV5-6 to TRBJ2-1, with 11 bases fitting TRBD2. The CDR3 has 15 amino acids. The V gene end was trimmed by 3 bases and the J gene end by 5 bases; junction bases not matched to a gene: 4. Germline V CDR1 and CDR2: SGHDT, YYEEEE. CDR3 loop: CASSWGLAVDNEQFF. The CDR3 DNA reads as TGTGCCAGCAGCTGGGGACTAGCGGTCGACAATGAGCAGTTCTTC.

This clone was seen a handful of times. The rearrangement uses TRBV18 and TRBJ2-3; 8 bases agree with TRBD1. The CDR3 has 16 residues. V trimming: 3 bases; J trimming: 0 bases; junction bases outside the gene matches: 5. Looked up from germline, CDR1 is KGHSH and CDR2 is LQKENI. This CDR3 reads CASSPMGQVSTDTQYF. The CDR3 DNA is TGTGCCAGCTCACCGATGGGACAGGTTAGCACAGATACGCAGTATTTT.